Presented here are 20 T cell receptor beta chains from one specimen sequenced in a study of T cell responses to AZD1222 COVID-19 vaccine listed by TCRdb under 2021. The sample's time point, from its label and the paper: baseline before first vaccination. Receptor libraries were prepared by the immunoSEQ multiplex PCR assay. The immuneACCESS repertoire file appears here via TCRdb, limited to in-frame rearrangements. These files lack a portion of the clones; in checked studies, under half of the deficit traces to unresolved V genes, and the cause of the others is not known. For this sample the table gives 90,000 to 120,000 clones, of which under 95% were detected only once. The ten largest clones take up 1% to 1.5% of the sample. Sequenced material: peripheral blood, taken on day 0 of AZD1222 vaccination. These receptors originate from an adult in good health.

The chain is built from TRBV5-6 and TRBJ1-2; D is unclear. Trimming stripped 1 base from V and 3 bases from J, with 16 bases between. Per germline, CDR1 SGHDT and CDR2 YYEEEE. The CDR3 extends over 16 amino acids. This chain's CDR3 is CASSLTAWQPHYGYTF. In DNA form, the CDR3 reads TGTGCCAGCAGCTTGACCGCTTGGCAACCCCACTATGGCTACACCTTC.

The chain links TRBV4-2 to TRBJ2-3; D ambiguous. The ends were cut back, 0 bases at V and 8 bases at J, with 9 bases in the middle. The CDR3 runs to 13 residues. Germline CDR1 and CDR2: LGHNA and YNFKEQ. The CDR3 nucleotides read TGTGCCAGCAGCCAAGATCGCACGGCTACGCAGTATTTT. This encodes CASSQDRTATQYF.

The chain employs TRBV29-1 and TRBJ2-5, with a weak D call TRBD2 (6 bases). Germline CDR1 reads SQVTM; CDR2 reads ANQGSEA. Trimming stripped 5 bases from V and 7 bases from J, with 17 bases between. This CDR3 comprises 13 residues. CDR3 nucleotides: TGCAGCGTTAAGGTCGGCTCCGGGGGGACCCAGTACTTC. Translated: CSVKVGSGGTQYF.

The chain has TRBV11-2 and TRBJ1-1; TRBD1 matches 8 bases. This CDR3 has 14 amino acids. V dropped 1 base and J dropped 6; count of bases not matched to a gene: 4. Germline V CDR1 and CDR2: SGHAT, FQNNGV. The CDR3: CASSLGTGSPEAFF. The CDR3 bases are TGTGCCAGCAGCTTAGGGACAGGGTCCCCTGAAGCTTTCTTT.

The CDR3 DNA is TGTGCCAGCTCATCAGGACTAGCGGGAGCTACCGGGGAGCTGTTTTTT. It encodes CASSSGLAGATGELFF. The V and J genes are TRBV18 and TRBJ2-2, with 13 bases lining up with TRBD2. This CDR3 comprises 16 residues. V was pared by 5 bases and J by 5 bases, with 5 bases of the junction left unmatched. Germline CDR1 reads KGHSH; CDR2 reads LQKENI.

The chain couples TRBV7-9 to TRBJ1-2; no clear D. The CDR3 contains 14 residues. In germline, CDR1 is SEHNR, CDR2 FQNEAQ (reference sequence). V was trimmed by 0 bases and J by 2 bases, leaving 7 bases between them. The CDR3 DNA is TGTGCCAGCAGCTTAGCAGTGCCCAACTATGGCTACACCTTC. Its translation is CASSLAVPNYGYTF.

This rearrangement joins TRBV7-9 to TRBJ1-2; TRBD1 agrees at 12 bases. V trimming: 5 bases; J trimming: 8 bases; junction bases outside the gene matches: 12. This CDR3 spans 16 amino acids. CDR1 is SEHNR, CDR2 FQNEAQ, per germline (reference sequence). This CDR3 is CASSLGSAGTGGGYTF. Here the CDR3 DNA reads TGTGCCAGCAGCCTAGGTTCGGCCGGGACAGGGGGCGGCTACACCTTC.

This clone was observed once. The chain has TRBV9 and TRBJ2-2, with no clear D. Germline V gene data show CDR1 as SGDLS and CDR2 as YYNGEE. V lost 4 bases and J 2 bases, leaving 18 bases between the germline ends. The CDR3 sequence is 17 residues long. This chain's CDR3 is CASSPLSRQSNTGELFF. CDR3 coding DNA: TGTGCCAGCAGCCCCCTTTCGCGCCAATCTAACACCGGGGAGCTGTTTTTT.

The V and J genes are TRBV7-9 and TRBJ1-2; D uncertain. The germline V gene encodes CDR1 SEHNR and CDR2 FQNEAQ (reference sequence). The CDR3 length is 13 residues. V shed 7 bases and J shed 5 bases, with 14 bases lying between them. The CDR3 coding sequence is TGTGCCAGCACCCTCGCCGGGGTTTATGGCTACACCTTC. Translation: CASTLAGVYGYTF.

The DNA of the CDR3 is TGCGCCAGCAGCTCGGGGGGGAACAGATACAATGAGCAGTTCTTC. This encodes CASSSGGNRYNEQFF. The V and J genes are TRBV5-1 and TRBJ2-1, with TRBD2 matching over 8 bases. The CDR3 loop spans 15 amino acids. V shed 3 bases, J shed 4 bases, and the junction held 6 bases outside the gene matches. Germline CDR1 is SGHRS and CDR2 is YFSETQ.

The chain couples TRBV18 to TRBJ2-3; the D call may be TRBD1 or TRBD2 (6 bases each). Germline-derived CDR1 and CDR2 are KGHSH and LQKENI. The ends were cut back, 2 bases at V and 3 bases at J, with 15 bases in the middle. CDR3 length: 16 amino acids. This CDR3 reads CASSPLGGTITDTQYF. In DNA, the CDR3 is TGTGCCAGCTCACCATTAGGGGGGACAATTACAGATACGCAGTATTTT.

The rearrangement joins TRBV4-2 to TRBJ2-1; 10 nucleotides align to TRBD2. The CDR3 loop spans 16 amino acids. The V gene's germline CDR1 is LGHNA and CDR2 YNFKEQ. The V segment lost 0 bases and the J segment 10 bases; nucleotides outside the gene matches: 9. The CDR3 loop reads CASSQEPLAGEGEQFF. CDR3 nucleotide sequence: TGTGCCAGCAGCCAAGAACCCCTAGCGGGGGAGGGAGAGCAGTTCTTC.

This chain connects TRBV18 to TRBJ1-2; D unresolved. In germline, CDR1 is KGHSH, CDR2 LQKENI. The CDR3 is 15 residues long. V lost 4 bases and J 3 bases, leaving 15 bases between the germline ends. The CDR3 DNA reads TGTGCCAGCTCACGAAATTCTAACGGCGACTATGGCTACACCTTC. Translating it yields CASSRNSNGDYGYTF. The entire variable domain, with the rest obtained from reference TRBV18 and TRBJ1-2, is as follows: NAGVMQNPRHLVRRRGQEARLRCSPMKGHSHVYWYRQLPEEGLKFMVYLQKENIIDESGMPKERFSAEFPKEGPSILRIQQVVRGDSAAYFCASSRNSNGDYGYTFGSGTRLTVV.

The chain uses TRBV30 and TRBJ2-1; D unclear. Germline V gives CDR1 GTSNPN, CDR2 SVGIG (reference sequence). The V and J ends lost 4 bases and 1 base respectively, with 8 bases between them. This CDR3 has 13 amino acids. CDR3 loop: CAWIAESYNEQFF. In nucleotides, the CDR3 is TGTGCCTGGATTGCGGAATCCTACAATGAGCAGTTCTTC.

V and J are TRBV5-1 and TRBJ2-1, with D possibly called TRBD1 or TRBD2 (5 bases each). The CDR3 length is 15 residues. From germline, CDR1 is SGHRS and CDR2 YFSETQ. The ends were cut back, 4 bases at V and 1 base at J, with 12 bases in the middle. CDR3 region: CASSLGVDSYNEQFF. Here the CDR3 DNA reads TGCGCCAGCAGCCTGGGGGTTGATTCCTACAATGAGCAGTTCTTC.

The chain couples TRBV29-1 to TRBJ2-1; 11 bases map to TRBD2. The CDR3 length is 15 residues. Per germline, CDR1 SQVTM and CDR2 ANQGSEA. The junction had 14 bases not matched to a gene; V was cut back by 5 bases and J by 11 bases. This CDR3 is CSVPRTSGSDSKQFF. CDR3 sequence (DNA): TGCAGCGTTCCTCGCACTAGCGGGAGCGATAGTAAGCAGTTCTTC.

The chain carries TRBV7-2 and TRBJ1-2; D is perhaps TRBD1 (6 bases). The length of the CDR3 is 14 residues. V lost 0 bases and J 8 bases, leaving 13 bases between the germline ends. Germline loops: CDR1 SGHTA, CDR2 FQGNSA. In DNA form, the CDR3 reads TGTGCCAGCAGCTTAGCGGGGGGCGCTATAGGCTACACCTTC. Its protein product is CASSLAGGAIGYTF. The entire variable domain, with the rest obtained from reference TRBV7-2 and TRBJ1-2, is as follows: GAGVSQSPSNKVTEKGKDVELRCDPISGHTALYWYRQSLGQGLEFLIYFQGNSAPDKSGLPSDRFSAERTGGSVSTLTIQRTQQEDSAVYLCASSLAGGAIGYTFGSGTRLTVV.

This clone is a singleton in its sample. The chain employs TRBV6-5 and TRBJ1-2, with D tentatively TRBD1 (6 bases). Germline V lookup: CDR1 MNHEY, CDR2 SVGAGI. V lost 7 bases, J lost 4 bases, and 19 bases lay in between. This CDR3 is built from 15 residues. CDR3 DNA: TGTGCCAGCACTTTAGTGGTGGGGGCGGGCTATGGCTACACCTTC. Encoded protein: CASTLVVGAGYGYTF.

The V gene is TRBV23-1, the J gene TRBJ1-2, with D tentatively TRBD1 (5 bases). TRBV23-1 is an ORF, with its function uncertain. The CDR3 totals 12 residues. Trimming shortened V by 4 bases and J by 5 bases, and 8 bases separated the two germline ends. CDR3 in amino acids: CASSLQGYGYTF. CDR3 nucleotides: TGCGCCAGCAGTCTTCAGGGATATGGCTACACCTTC.

This chain connects TRBV10-2 to TRBJ1-5; no definite D call. CDR3 length equals 14 residues. The ends were cut back, 6 bases at V and 1 base at J, with 10 bases in the middle. Germline V lookup: CDR1 WSHSY, CDR2 SAAADI. The DNA of the CDR3 is TGCGCCAGCAGCCCCGGCCTGAGCAATCAGCCCCAGCATTTT. This gives the protein CASSPGLSNQPQHF.